The entry below gives a single T cell receptor (beta chain) sequence along with its context. The data were taken from a study of sequential checkpoint blockade in melanoma. Treatment meaning: randomized to nivolumab then ipilimumab (arm A) or the reverse (arm B). Sorted cells were live CD3+CD8+, lacking CD19 and CD56, from PBMCs. Generated by immunoSEQ multiplex PCR, the TCRdb table keeps only in-frame clones and is missing some. The sample includes fewer than 40,000 clones, roughly 90% of them seen just once. The sequencing used CD8+ T cells sorted from blood (inferred from file names), collected from a patient given nivolumab and ipilimumab in sequence. This receptor was taken from a human donor with melanoma.

The CDR3 nucleotides are TGTGCCAGCAGCTGGGGGACAGGTCCCGGCTATGGCTACACCTTC. This codes for CASSWGTGPGYGYTF. This rearrangement joins TRBV5-6 to TRBJ1-2; TRBD1 matches at 8 bases. The V gene's germline CDR1 is SGHDT and CDR2 YYEEEE. V lost 3 bases to trimming and J lost 4 bases; unmatched junction nucleotides: 8. This CDR3 has 15 residues.